A single sample gave rise to the 32 T cell receptor beta chains below, sequenced in a study of blood T cells in healthy people across ages. Next came a second PCR, run for roughly 6 to 11 cycles, which used a sample-barcoded 5' primer along with a J-beta primer mix. TCRdb used MiXCR to reprocess the 5' RACE reads, holding one entry per CDR3 protein. The sample consists of about 570,000 distinct CDR3 sequences, about 26% of them appearing once. The specimen was blood. Receptor source: a woman aged 70-85 years in good health.

This clonotype was observed a handful of times. The chain uses TRBV20-1 and TRBJ2-5, with TRBD1 identical over 9 bases. Germline CDR1 DFQATT, CDR2 SNEGSKA (reference sequence). The CDR3 contains 11 residues. CDR3 residues: CRKDRGETQYF. The CDR3 DNA sequence: TGCAGAAAAGACAGGGGGGAGACCCAGTACTTC.

The J gene is TRBJ2-1, the V gene TRBV12-3 or TRBV12-4, with TRBD1 identical over 7 bases. This CDR3 has 12 amino acids. The junction had 5 bases not matched to a gene; V was cut back by 7 bases and J by 8 bases. CDR3 protein: CASKRDSDEQFF. The CDR3 coding sequence is TGTGCCAGCAAGAGGGACAGTGATGAGCAGTTCTTC.

This clonotype has only a few counts. The chain employs TRBV10-3 and TRBJ1-1; the match to TRBD1 covers 7 bases. Unmatched junction bases numbered 5, after V lost 1 base and J lost 0 bases. From germline, CDR1 is ENHRY and CDR2 SYGVKD. The CDR3 spans 16 residues. CDR3 region: CAISEFRDRMNTEAFF. CDR3 sequence (DNA): TGTGCCATCAGTGAGTTTAGGGACAGAATGAACACTGAAGCTTTCTTT.

This clonotype has a handful of counts. The chain combines TRBV5-1 with TRBJ2-1; TRBD2 matches 8 bases. After removal of 3 bases from V and 1 base from J, the junction contained 3 bases not matched to a gene. The CDR3 has 15 residues. Germline lookup yields CDR1 SGHRS and CDR2 YFSETQ. The CDR3 DNA follows: TGCGCCAGCAGCTCTAGCGGGTTTTCCTACAATGAGCAGTTCTTC. It yields the protein CASSSSGFSYNEQFF. Full variable domain (missing parts from reference TRBV5-1 and TRBJ2-1): KAGVTQTPRYLIKTRGQQVTLSCSPISGHRSVSWYQQTPGQGLQFLFEYFSETQRNKGNFPGRFSGRQFSNSRSEMNVSTLELGDSALYLCASSSSGFSYNEQFFGPGTRLTVL.

This chain links TRBV12-3 or TRBV12-4 with TRBJ2-4; D is tentatively TRBD1 or TRBD2 (6 bases each). Trimming shortened V by 2 bases and J by 5 bases, and 10 bases separated the two germline ends. This CDR3 is built from 14 residues. The CDR3 protein is CASSLNGGENIQYF. Written as DNA, the CDR3 is TGTGCCAGCAGTTTAAACGGGGGCGAAAACATTCAGTACTTC.

The chain uses TRBV6-2 or TRBV6-3 and TRBJ2-1; 9 positions agree with TRBD2. Unmatched junction bases numbered 5, after V lost 2 bases and J lost 6 bases. CDR3 length: 15 amino acids. Germline lookup yields CDR1 MNHEY and CDR2 SVGEGT. CDR3 in amino acids: CASSYLGLAGNEQFF. CDR3 coding DNA: TGTGCCAGCAGTTACCTGGGACTAGCTGGCAATGAGCAGTTCTTC.

In its sample, this clonotype was seen a few times. The chain employs TRBV7-2 and TRBJ2-5; no clear D gene. The J call could be wrong; TRBJ2-1 is a better fit for the DNA end. Germline-derived CDR1 and CDR2 are SGHTA and FQGNSA. This CDR3 spans 13 amino acids. The CDR3 bases are TGTGCCAGCAGCTTCAACCTTGCTGGGGAGCAGTTCTTC. Its translation: CASSFNLAGEQFF.

The CDR3 is CASSPQGGSYGYTF. In DNA, the CDR3 is TGTGCCAGCAGCCCGCAGGGTGGGAGCTATGGCTACACCTTC. The chain employs TRBV4-2 and TRBJ1-2, with D possibly being TRBD1 (5 bases). CDR1 is LGHNA and CDR2 is YNFKEQ in the germline V gene. CDR3 length: 14 residues. Trimming cost V 4 bases and J 4 bases, with 13 bases left between them.

This chain uses TRBV19 with TRBJ2-2, with D uncertain. Deletions cut 4 bases from V and 3 bases from J, with 9 bases between. This CDR3 comprises 14 residues. The germline CDR1 and CDR2 sequences are LNHDA and SQIVND (reference sequence). Here the CDR3 reads CASSKGPHTGELFF. The CDR3 nucleotides read TGTGCCAGTAGTAAGGGTCCGCACACCGGGGAGCTGTTTTTT.

This clonotype was counted only a few times. V gene TRBV6-2 or TRBV6-3 combines with J gene TRBJ1-5; 7 positions agree with TRBD1. This CDR3 contains 16 residues. V gave up 6 bases and J gave up 4 bases; unmatched junction bases: 12. Germline assignment: CDR1 MNHEY and CDR2 SVGEGT. This chain's CDR3 is CASSRRGTVGNQPQHF. The DNA of the CDR3 is TGTGCCAGCAGCCGGCGTGGGACAGTAGGAAATCAGCCCCAGCATTTT.

This clonotype was seen only a few times. The chain links TRBV20-1 to TRBJ2-1; D unclear. Germline V gene data show CDR1 as DFQATT and CDR2 as SNEGSKA (reference sequence). Trimming pared 1 base from V and 8 bases from J, leaving 18 bases between. There are 15 residues in the CDR3. CDR3 nucleotide sequence: TGCAGTGCTAGAGGCGGCTACGACCTTCGCGATGAGCAGTTCTTC. Translation: CSARGGYDLRDEQFF.

This chain uses TRBV5-1 with TRBJ1-2, with D unresolved. Trimming stripped 0 bases from V and 8 bases from J, with 20 bases between. The germline V gene encodes CDR1 SGHRS and CDR2 YFSETQ. This CDR3 contains 16 residues. The CDR3 loop reads CASSLDPQVAIQGYTF. The CDR3 DNA reads as TGCGCCAGCAGCTTGGATCCCCAAGTTGCCATTCAGGGCTACACCTTC.

The V call is TRBV2, the J call TRBJ2-2, with D possibly being TRBD2 (6 bases). Germline V lookup: CDR1 SNHLY, CDR2 FYNNEI. Trimming pared 3 bases from V and 8 bases from J, leaving 16 bases between. This CDR3 has 15 residues. Here the CDR3 reads CASSDGGIGIGELFF. The CDR3 DNA reads as TGTGCCAGCAGTGATGGAGGGATTGGTATAGGGGAGCTGTTTTTT.

The chain uses TRBV18 and TRBJ1-1; 7 bases line up with TRBD1. Germline CDR1 KGHSH, CDR2 LQKENI. The CDR3 runs to 14 residues. The J segment lost 9 bases and the V segment lost 8 bases, leaving 15 bases of the junction unmatched. The CDR3 coding sequence is TGTGCCAGCACTGGAGGGGGCTACACTTACCAAGCTTTCTTT. Residues: CASTGGGYTYQAFF.

This clonotype was counted at least ten times. The CDR3 DNA sequence: TGTGCCAGCAGTCGGGACCGCGGAGGCATTCAGTACTTC. This codes for CASSRDRGGIQYF. The chain employs TRBV6-2 or TRBV6-3 and TRBJ2-4; D is possibly TRBD1 or TRBD2 (5 bases each). The length of the CDR3 is 13 residues. CDR1 and CDR2 (germline): MNHEY, SVGEGT. V was clipped by 5 bases and J by 9 bases, with 14 bases between them.

CDR3 in amino acids: CASSQDVRYTF. CDR3 DNA: TGTGCCAGCAGCCAAGATGTGCGCTACACCTTC. V usage is TRBV4-2 and J usage is TRBJ1-2; D is unclear. Trimming pared 0 bases from V and 9 bases from J, leaving 5 bases between. The CDR3 consists of 11 residues. CDR1 and CDR2 (germline): LGHNA, YNFKEQ.

This clonotype was observed a few times. The chain couples TRBV10-3 to TRBJ1-1; D remains ambiguous. With 0 bases removed from V and 1 base from J, the gap between germline ends came to 9 bases. CDR1 is ENHRY, CDR2 SYGVKD, per germline. This CDR3 contains 15 residues. The CDR3 nucleotides are TGTGCCATCAGTGAGTCGGGAGCAGGGAACACTGAAGCTTTCTTT. Translating gives CAISESGAGNTEAFF.

This clonotype has just a few counts. The chain couples TRBV10-3 to TRBJ2-5, with 7 bases fitting TRBD1. V lost 6 bases to trimming and J lost 3 bases; unmatched junction nucleotides: 10. Germline V CDR1 and CDR2: ENHRY, SYGVKD. CDR3 length: 15 residues. CDR3 in amino acids: CAIREKGAPEETQYF. CDR3 sequence (DNA): TGTGCCATCAGGGAAAAGGGGGCCCCAGAAGAGACCCAGTACTTC.

This clonotype has a count of ten or more. V and J are TRBV10-3 and TRBJ2-5, with D tentatively TRBD2 (6 bases). Germline V gives CDR1 ENHRY, CDR2 SYGVKD. The CDR3 spans 14 residues. Trimming cost V 3 bases and J 5 bases, with 13 bases left between them. In DNA, the CDR3 is TGTGCCATCAGTGAACCGGGAGAGAGGGAGACCCAGTACTTC. It codes for CAISEPGERETQYF.

The gene calls are TRBV7-2 and TRBJ2-5; 11 bases match TRBD2. Germline-derived CDR1 and CDR2 are SGHTA and FQGNSA. V lost 5 bases and J lost 4; bases outside the gene matches: 9. This CDR3 contains 16 residues. CDR3 protein: CASSPLFSGGGETQYF. CDR3 nucleotides: TGTGCCAGCAGCCCTCTGTTTAGCGGGGGGGGAGAGACCCAGTACTTC.

This clonotype occurred a few times. The V and J genes are TRBV29-1 and TRBJ1-2; D uncertain. Germline CDR1 reads SQVTM; CDR2 reads ANQGSEA. The CDR3 contains 12 residues. The V gene lost 4 bases and the J gene lost 5 bases, with 11 bases spanning the gap. The CDR3 coding sequence is TGCAGCGTTGGGGAGGGTCGGTATGGCTACACCTTC. It translates to CSVGEGRYGYTF. Combining the CDR3 with reference TRBV29-1 and TRBJ1-2 gives the whole variable domain SAVISQKPSRDICQRGTSLTIQCQVDSQVTMMFWYRQQPGQSLTLIATANQGSEATYESGFVIDKFPISRPNLTFSTLTVSNMSPEDSSIYLCSVGEGRYGYTFGSGTRLTVV.

This clonotype showed up just a few times. The rearrangement uses TRBV20-1 and TRBJ2-5; D unresolved. Looked up from germline, CDR1 is DFQATT and CDR2 is SNEGSKA (reference sequence). This CDR3 is 14 amino acids long. Trimming stripped 5 bases from V and 1 base from J, with 14 bases between. CDR3 bases: TGCAGTGCTGGGGTAACCGGACGCCAAGAGACCCAGTACTTC. Translated: CSAGVTGRQETQYF.

This chain uses TRBV7-2 with TRBJ1-4; 7 bases align to TRBD1. V was pared by 1 base and J by 6 bases, with 8 bases of the junction left unmatched. Germline V gives CDR1 SGHTA, CDR2 FQGNSA. This CDR3 is 16 amino acids long. Written as DNA, the CDR3 is TGTGCCAGCAGCTTAGTCGGAGGGGGCTACGATGAAAAACTGTTTTTT. It specifies CASSLVGGGYDEKLFF.

This clonotype was seen a few times. CDR3 sequence (DNA): TGTGCCAGCAGCGTTAGGACAGCCTCATCTTCCTTTTATGCCAAAAACATTCAGTACTTC. Protein: CASSVRTASSSFYAKNIQYF. The chain links TRBV11-2 to TRBJ2-4; TRBD1 might be the D (6 bases). The CDR3 runs 20 residues. CDR1 is SGHAT, CDR2 FQNNGV, per germline. Trimming took off 5 bases at V and 1 base at J, with 27 bases between the two ends.

In the case of this clonotype: Its ends do not fully match the called genes, so a read error is possible. V usage is TRBV5-1 and J usage is TRBJ2-5, with TRBD2 matching over 7 bases. The end of the DNA fits TRBJ2-1 better, so the J call may be wrong. The CDR3 runs 15 residues. Germline V gene data show CDR1 as SGHRS and CDR2 as YFSETQ. CDR3 nucleotides: TGCGCCGGCAGCACTACCGGGGGGAATCACAATGAGCAGTTCTTC. Translated, it gives CAGSTTGGNHNEQFF.

This clonotype has just a few counts. J is TRBJ1-4 and V is TRBV2, with 8 bases identical to TRBD1. The V gene's germline CDR1 is SNHLY and CDR2 FYNNEI. Trimming took 4 bases from V and 7 from J; bases not matched to a gene: 8. The CDR3 is 15 amino acids. The CDR3 nucleotides are TGTGCCAGCAGTGGTCAGGGGGCCGGTAGTGAAAAACTGTTTTTT. Translation: CASSGQGAGSEKLFF.

This clonotype showed up just once. J is TRBJ2-3 and V is TRBV28, with TRBD1 as a possible D gene (6 bases). This CDR3 region has 15 residues. CDR1 and CDR2 from the germline V gene are MDHEN and SYDVKM. The ends were cut back, 2 bases at V and 5 bases at J, with 14 bases in the middle. The CDR3 DNA is TGTGCCAGCAGTTTAGGGGGCAGGGTGGGAGATACGCAGTATTTT. Protein product: CASSLGGRVGDTQYF.

V and J are TRBV12-3 or TRBV12-4 and TRBJ2-2; D is uncertain. Trimming left V 6 bases short and J 6 bases short, with 14 bases between. This CDR3 contains 14 residues. The CDR3 DNA reads as TGTGCCAGCAGGGCTGGTTTCGGGTCCGGGGAGCTGTTTTTT. This codes for CASRAGFGSGELFF.

This clonotype was seen only a few times. The rearrangement uses TRBV21-1 and TRBJ2-4; the listed D gene, TRBD1, was not tested against the DNA. TRBV21-1 is a known pseudogene. The CDR3 spans 14 residues. The CDR3 DNA sequence: TGTGCCAGCAGCACCGGGGGCTCTGGAAACATTCAGTACTTC. Translation: CASSTGGSGNIQYF.

This clonotype has at least ten counts. The gene calls are TRBV5-1 and TRBJ2-1, with 11 bases lining up with TRBD2. This CDR3 is 15 amino acids long. Germline lookup yields CDR1 SGHRS and CDR2 YFSETQ. Trimming took 2 bases from V and 6 from J; bases not matched to a gene: 4. This CDR3 reads CASSLLAGASNEQFF. The CDR3, as DNA: TGCGCCAGCAGCTTACTAGCGGGGGCCTCCAATGAGCAGTTCTTC.

This clonotype has only a few counts. The genes are TRBV5-1 and TRBJ2-5; the D gene is possibly TRBD2 (6 bases). Germline CDR1 is SGHRS and CDR2 is YFSETQ. The CDR3 runs to 12 residues. V was clipped by 4 bases and J by 9 bases, with 13 bases between them. The CDR3 bases are TGCGCCAGCAGCCCGCAAACGGGGGCCCAGTACTTC. Translated, it gives CASSPQTGAQYF.

The CDR3 region has the DNA TGTGCCAGCAGCTTAGCTGGACAGGGGGCGCCAGGTTGGTACTTC. Translating it yields CASSLAGQGAPGWYF. The J gene is TRBJ2-7, the V gene TRBV7-2; 11 nucleotides align to TRBD1. J was trimmed by 12 bases and V by 0 bases; bases with no gene match: 10. Per the germline V gene, CDR1 is SGHTA and CDR2 is FQGNSA. This CDR3 is built from 15 residues.